This T cell receptor beta chain was recovered during a study of blood T cells in healthy people across ages. With regard to this clonotype: The antigen remains unidentified.

Germline V CDR1 and CDR2: GTSNPN, SVGIG (reference sequence). The CDR3 totals 12 residues. The ends were cut back, 2 bases at V and 8 bases at J, with 9 bases in the middle. The study's findings and limits: Naive and antigen-experienced cells could not be conclusively compared, given unsorted PBMCs.

A second PCR, run for 7 to 11 cycles, used a sample-barcoded 5' primer plus a J-beta primer mix. TCRdb independently ran MiXCR on the 5' RACE reads; one entry per CDR3 protein. The data hold fewer than 900,000 distinct CDR3 sequences, with 35% to 40% observed a single time. The TCR comes from a man between 18 and 29 years old in good health. The sample comprised blood. This chain joins TRBV30 and TRBJ1-4; D not resolved. The CDR3 bases are TGTGCCTGGAGTACCATTCCGGAAAAACTGTTTTTT. This translates into CAWSTIPEKLFF.